This TCR beta chain derives from a study of shared clonotypes between healthy human individuals. Study-wide context: Donors had three CD4 naive, three CD4 memory, two CD8 naive and one CD8 memory plate apiece. Study-wide findings and caveats: The study generally estimated greater richness for naive than memory subsets. When compared with the clonotypes that were shared by all four sorted-subset donors, the non-shared clonotypes turned out to have lower generation probabilities.

V lost 3 bases and J lost 2, with 10 bases in between. Germline CDR1 and CDR2: MNHEY and SMNVEV (reference sequence). The CDR3 sequence is 15 residues long. A note on this clone: Its antigen is undetermined.

Method: immunoSEQ multiplex PCR; TCRdb's copy keeps in-frame clones and lacks some. The repertoire consists of some 2,500,000 clones, with about 90% occurring once and the leading ten covering 0.3% to 0.4%. This clonotype originated in a man younger than 30 in good health. Some clones in this sample may be carry-over from other donors' samples. The specimen sequenced was naive CD4+ T cells from PBMCs. Indicated subset: CD45RA+ positively selected. The V and J genes are TRBV27 and TRBJ2-2; D is unclear. The CDR3 protein is CASSFGVTNTGELFF. The CDR3 DNA is TGTGCCAGCAGTTTTGGAGTCACAAACACCGGGGAGCTGTTTTTT.